Listed here is a single T cell receptor beta chain. What it binds is unknown. The data were taken from a study of T-cell memory formation after mild COVID-19. Study findings and constraints: Contracting clones, day 15 to 85, had balanced CD4/CD8, and later expanders favored CD4+. Shrinking CD4+ clones resided mostly in CM and EM, and CD8+ ones in EMRA.

MiXCR was run by TCRdb on the 5' RACE reads, yielding one entry per CDR3 protein. The sample lists 350,000 to 400,000 distinct CDR3 sequences, 13% to 15% occurring once. What was sequenced was PBMCs or a T cell subset sorted from them (not recorded which). The sequence came from a young man who had mild COVID-19 (a few samples of this study predate the infection). Cell type and time point are not known.

The CDR3 region is CASSLSSGGIVTNTEAFF. The CDR3 DNA reads TGTGCCAGCAGTTTATCTTCCGGAGGGATAGTTACGAACACTGAAGCTTTCTTT. The chain has TRBV27 and TRBJ1-1, with D unresolved. The germline CDR1 and CDR2 sequences are MNHEY and SMNVEV (reference sequence). V lost 0 bases and J 1 base, leaving 18 bases between the germline ends. The CDR3 length is 18 residues.